This T cell receptor beta chain was captured in a study of cytotoxic CD8 clonotypes in ibrutinib-treated CLL. Study-wide results and limits: Public clonotypes, rarely seen, contracted or held steady on treatment.

A few counts support this clone. The antigen is undetermined. This table comes from immunoSEQ multiplex PCR, and its TCRdb copy is limited to in-frame clones, with some not included. The data show 55,000 to 80,000 clones, 90% seen once. This TCR came from a human donor with chronic lymphocytic leukemia. Material: PBMCs, obtained after 12 months of ibrutinib treatment.

In nucleotides, the CDR3 is TGTGCCAGCAGCCCCGAGATAGCGGGTGGGGTCTCCAAGTACTTC. Residues: CASSPEIAGGVSKYF. The chain links TRBV7-2 to TRBJ2-4; 7 bases line up with TRBD2. The junction had 18 bases not matched to a gene; V was cut back by 5 bases and J by 14 bases. Germline V gene sequence: CDR1 SGHTA, CDR2 FQGNSA. The CDR3 has 15 amino acids. Together with reference TRBV7-2 and TRBJ2-4, the CDR3 gives the full variable domain: GAGVSQSPSNKVTEKGKDVELRCDPISGHTALYWYRQSLGQGLEFLIYFQGNSAPDKSGLPSDRFSAERTGGSVSTLTIQRTQQEDSAVYLCASSPEIAGGVSKYFGAGTRLSVL.